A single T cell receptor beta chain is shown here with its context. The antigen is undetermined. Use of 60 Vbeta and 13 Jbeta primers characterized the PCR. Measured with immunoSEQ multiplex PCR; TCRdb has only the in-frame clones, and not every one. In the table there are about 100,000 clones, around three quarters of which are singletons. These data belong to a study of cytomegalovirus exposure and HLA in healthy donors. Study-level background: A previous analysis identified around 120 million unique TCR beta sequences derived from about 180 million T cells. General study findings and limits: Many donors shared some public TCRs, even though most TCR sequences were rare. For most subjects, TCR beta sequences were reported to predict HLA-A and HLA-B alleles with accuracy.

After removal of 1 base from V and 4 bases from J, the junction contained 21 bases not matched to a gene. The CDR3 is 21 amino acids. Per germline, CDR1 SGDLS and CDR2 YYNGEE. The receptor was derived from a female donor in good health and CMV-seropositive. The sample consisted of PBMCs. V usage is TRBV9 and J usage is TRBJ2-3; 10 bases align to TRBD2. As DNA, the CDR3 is TGTGCCAGCAGCGTACTCCCTCTTTGGCTAGCGGGAGAGGAGGAAGCAGATACGCAGTATTTT. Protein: CASSVLPLWLAGEEEADTQYF.